This T cell receptor beta chain originates from a study of blood T cell repertoires in COVID-19. Using immunoSEQ multiplex PCR, the repertoire was profiled, and TCRdb retains in-frame clones only, with some absent. The sample records roughly 570,000 clones, 85% to 90% being singletons. This CDR3 is 15 amino acids long. V lost 3 bases and J 0 bases, leaving 11 bases between the germline ends. Per germline, CDR1 MGHRA and CDR2 YSYEKL. Seattle patient enrollment occurred during active infection, with longitudinal follow-up thereafter. The chain joins TRBV4-1 to TRBJ1-1; maybe TRBD1 (5 bases). The TCR sequence derives from a woman between 50 and 59 years old with COVID-19, enrolled during active disease. Sequenced input: peripheral blood. The CDR3 is CASSHPGQVNTEAFF. DNA for the CDR3: TGCGCCAGCAGCCACCCAGGACAAGTGAACACTGAAGCTTTCTTT.